Within the sample, the clone carrying this TCR beta chain is medium-sized. The data were obtained in a study of blood T cell repertoires in COVID-19. As for the study in general: Samples representing acute and convalescent COVID-19 were sourced from the United States, Italy and Spain. T cells, B-cell-depleted T cells, or PBMCs provided the cDNA or gDNA that served as material.

Per the study methods: Reference gene primer amplification gave nucleated cell count estimates. TCRdb's copy holds only in-frame clones and misses some; the assay was immunoSEQ multiplex PCR. V and J calls plus clone size are reproduced from that table; the DNA served to infer D and trimming. This table holds approximately 66,000 clones, around 87% found once. This CDR3 contains 11 residues. Per germline, CDR1 LNHDA and CDR2 SQIVND (reference sequence). Deletions cut 6 bases from V and 6 bases from J, with 9 bases between. V usage is TRBV19 and J usage is TRBJ2-7; a possible D gene is TRBD2 (6 bases). The sequence was collected from a man aged 55 to 70 with acute or convalescent COVID-19. Sample: peripheral blood. The CDR3 loop reads CASRAGGEQYF. CDR3 in DNA: TGTGCCAGTAGAGCGGGTGGCGAGCAGTACTTC.